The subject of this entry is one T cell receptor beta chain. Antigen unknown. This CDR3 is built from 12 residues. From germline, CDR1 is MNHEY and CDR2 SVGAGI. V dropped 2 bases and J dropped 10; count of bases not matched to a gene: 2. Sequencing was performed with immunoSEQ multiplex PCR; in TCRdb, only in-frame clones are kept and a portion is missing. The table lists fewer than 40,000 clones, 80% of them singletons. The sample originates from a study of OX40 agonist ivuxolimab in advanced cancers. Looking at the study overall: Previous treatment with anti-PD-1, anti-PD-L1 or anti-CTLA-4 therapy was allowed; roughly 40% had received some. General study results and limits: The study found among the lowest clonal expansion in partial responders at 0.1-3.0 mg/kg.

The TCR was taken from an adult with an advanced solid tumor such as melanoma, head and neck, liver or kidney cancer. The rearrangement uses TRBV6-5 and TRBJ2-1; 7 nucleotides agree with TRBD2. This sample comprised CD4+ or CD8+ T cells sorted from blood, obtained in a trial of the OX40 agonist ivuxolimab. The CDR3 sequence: CASSYLGLEQFF. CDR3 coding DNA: TGTGCCAGCAGTTACCTGGGACTAGAGCAGTTCTTC.